The T cell receptor (beta chain) under discussion was sequenced for a study of identical twins. This clonotype was seen a handful of times. Through template switching, a universal primer site was introduced, and the cDNA contained unique molecular identifiers. Via MiXCR, TCRdb re-called the 5' RACE reads, giving one row per CDR3 protein. The sample includes 500,000 or so distinct CDR3 sequences, 20% to 25% of them seen just once. V shed 1 base and J shed 8 bases, with 9 bases lying between them. Germline CDR1 reads SGHTA; CDR2 reads FQGNSA. The CDR3 sequence is 13 residues long. The same sample was also used in a study of T cells expressing NK-cell markers.

The sample consisted of CD4+ T cells sorted from blood. The receptor's source is a woman younger than 30 in good health. The chain uses TRBV7-2 and TRBJ1-5, with D unclear. This chain's CDR3 is CASSLVIDKPQHF. CDR3 in DNA: TGTGCCAGCAGCTTAGTGATCGACAAGCCCCAGCATTTT.